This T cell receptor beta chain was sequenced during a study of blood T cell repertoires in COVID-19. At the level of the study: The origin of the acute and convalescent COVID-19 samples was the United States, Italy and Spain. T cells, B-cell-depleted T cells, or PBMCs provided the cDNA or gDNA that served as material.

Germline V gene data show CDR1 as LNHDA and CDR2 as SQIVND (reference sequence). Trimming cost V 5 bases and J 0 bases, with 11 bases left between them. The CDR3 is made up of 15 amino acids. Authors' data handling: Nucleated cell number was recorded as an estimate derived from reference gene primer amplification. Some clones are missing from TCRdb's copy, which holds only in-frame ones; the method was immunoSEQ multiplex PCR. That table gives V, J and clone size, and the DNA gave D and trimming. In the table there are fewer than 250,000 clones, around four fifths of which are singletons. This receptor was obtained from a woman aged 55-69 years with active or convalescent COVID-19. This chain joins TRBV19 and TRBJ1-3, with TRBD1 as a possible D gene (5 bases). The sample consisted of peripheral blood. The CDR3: CASSASTVSGNTIYF. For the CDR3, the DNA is TGTGCCAGTAGTGCCTCGACAGTCTCTGGAAACACCATATATTTT.